This TCR beta chain was recorded in a study of shared clonotypes between healthy human individuals. Background on the study: Donors, aged 18 to 49, were a couple of women and three men.

Sorted-subset replicate PCRs used 200 ng DNA, tens of thousands of T cell genomes. Authors' data handling: ImmunoSEQ only sent back junction sequences with no quality scores, so filtering was done differently. This table comes from immunoSEQ multiplex PCR, and its TCRdb copy is limited to in-frame clones, with some not included. The V and J calls and clone size are taken from that table; D and trimming were inferred from the DNA. The sample has 2 million to 2.5 million clones, 95% seen once. The trim removed 5 bases at V and 9 bases at J, leaving 6 bases unmatched. Germline CDR1 is LNHDA and CDR2 is SQIVND (reference sequence). This CDR3 comprises 15 residues.

This clonotype was sampled from a man aged 18-30 years in good health. This chain joins TRBV19 and TRBJ1-6; 11 bases are shared with TRBD1. The sequenced sample consisted of naive CD4+ T cells sorted from blood. Subset in this sample: CD45RA+ positively selected. CDR3 sequence reads: CASSPRDRGVSPLHF. The CDR3 coding sequence is TGTGCCAGTAGTCCCCGGGACAGGGGGGTTTCACCCCTCCACTTT.